This T cell receptor (beta chain) came from a study of Graves' ophthalmopathy and Graves' hyperthyroidism. The CDR3 is made up of 15 amino acids. V lost 2 bases, J lost 0 bases, and 10 bases lay in between. Germline lookup yields CDR1 KGHSH and CDR2 LQKENI. This clonotype was counted a few times. For repertoire sequencing, the TCR beta CDR3 regions were amplified from RNA transcripts. First-round RT-PCR employed HTBI primers, with a second-round multiplex PCR after it. TCRdb independently ran MiXCR on the multiplex PCR reads; one entry per CDR3 protein. The sample records roughly 410,000 distinct CDR3 sequences, 15% being singletons.

The V gene is TRBV18, the J gene TRBJ1-1, with no clear D. The TCR comes from a woman between 18 and 29 years old with stable Graves' hyperthyroidism. The source material was peripheral blood. The chain's CDR3 is CASSPGVVMNTEAFF. The CDR3 DNA sequence: TGTGCCAGCTCACCAGGCGTGGTCATGAACACTGAAGCTTTCTTT.